This paragraph covers one T cell receptor beta chain sequence. Assay used: immunoSEQ multiplex PCR; TCRdb lists only in-frame clones, some missing. Of about 63,000 clones listed, 85% to 90% were seen once; the top ten hold about 5.1%. The data derive from a study of technical replicates of blood from a handful of donors. Trimming pared 2 bases from V and 0 bases from J, leaving 11 bases between. Germline values: CDR1 ENHRY, CDR2 SYGVKD. The CDR3 has 17 amino acids. The clonotype comes from a human donor in good health. Some clones in this sample may be carry-over from other donors' samples. The chain combines TRBV10-3 with TRBJ2-6, with D possibly TRBD2 on 6 matching bases. The sequencing input was PBMCs. CDR3 DNA: TGTGCCATCAGTGAGAACCAGGGACTCTCTGGGGCCAACGTCCTGACTTTC. This gives the protein CAISENQGLSGANVLTF.